One sample yielded the 18 T cell receptor beta chains listed below, sequenced in a study of T cell responses to AZD1222 COVID-19 vaccine. This table comes from immunoSEQ multiplex PCR, and its TCRdb copy is limited to in-frame clones, with some not included. The data contain tens of thousands of clones, roughly 90% of them singletons. The sequencing used peripheral blood, collected 28 days after the second AZD1222 dose. Receptors were obtained from an adult who received the AZD1222 COVID-19 vaccine.

The V gene is TRBV9, the J gene TRBJ2-1; D might be TRBD1 (6 bases). Per the germline V gene, CDR1 is SGDLS and CDR2 is YYNGEE. The CDR3 has 11 residues. V was shortened by 7 bases and J by 5 bases, with 7 bases between the two germline ends. CDR3 nucleotide sequence: TGTGCCAGCGCAGGGGACAATGAGCAGTTCTTC. Translation: CASAGDNEQFF.

This chain links TRBV7-6 with TRBJ2-1; D not certain. Trimming pared 5 bases from V and 4 bases from J, leaving 6 bases between. The CDR3 covers 12 residues. Germline V gives CDR1 SGHVS, CDR2 FNYEAQ. The CDR3 is CASSQQYNEQFF. The CDR3 nucleotides are TGTGCCAGCAGCCAACAGTACAATGAGCAGTTCTTC.

V is TRBV19 and J is TRBJ1-5; 8 bases are shared with TRBD1. V lost 8 bases to trimming and J lost 4 bases; unmatched junction nucleotides: 7. Looked up from germline, CDR1 is LNHDA and CDR2 is SQIVND (reference sequence). The CDR3 loop spans 14 amino acids. CDR3 residues: CASEDRDHNQPQHF. CDR3 sequence (DNA): TGTGCCAGTGAGGACAGGGACCATAATCAGCCCCAGCATTTT.

The chain combines TRBV2 with TRBJ2-2, with D perhaps being TRBD1 or TRBD2 (5 bases each). The CDR3 is 15 amino acids. Germline V gene lookup returns CDR1 SNHLY and CDR2 FYNNEI. V was clipped by 4 bases and J by 0 bases, with 9 bases between them. The chain's CDR3 is CASSGEGPNTGELFF. CDR3 DNA sequence: TGTGCCAGCAGTGGCGAGGGGCCGAACACCGGGGAGCTGTTTTTT.

V is TRBV5-1 and J is TRBJ1-6, with D possibly matching TRBD1 (6 bases). With 4 bases removed from V and 8 bases from J, the gap between germline ends came to 16 bases. The CDR3 extends over 15 amino acids. In germline, CDR1 is SGHRS, CDR2 YFSETQ. CDR3 coding DNA: TGCGCCAGCAGCATAGAACAGGGATCGGATTCACCCCTCCACTTT. As protein: CASSIEQGSDSPLHF.

The chain couples TRBV3-1 (or the pseudogene TRBV3-2) to TRBJ1-1; D perhaps matches TRBD1 (6 bases). Germline V gene sequence: CDR1 LGHDT, CDR2 YNNKEL (reference sequence). Trimming left V 4 bases short and J 0 bases short, with 24 bases between. This CDR3 contains 19 residues. The CDR3 region has the DNA TGTGCCAGCAGCCGCGACCCTGGGGGGACATTAGCCATGAACACTGAAGCTTTCTTT. It encodes CASSRDPGGTLAMNTEAFF.

This chain uses TRBV6-6 with TRBJ2-5, with D perhaps given as TRBD1 or TRBD2 (5 bases each). The V gene's germline CDR1 is MNHNY and CDR2 SVGAGI (reference sequence). The CDR3 is 13 amino acids. Deletions cut 6 bases from V and 4 bases from J, with 12 bases between. The DNA for the CDR3 is TGTGCCAGCAGCCAGGGACGTTCAGAGACCCAGTACTTC. It encodes CASSQGRSETQYF.

The chain employs TRBV3-1 (or the pseudogene TRBV3-2) and TRBJ2-1, with D perhaps matching TRBD1 or TRBD2 (5 bases each). V dropped 4 bases and J dropped 2 bases, with 12 bases sitting between them. Germline V lookup: CDR1 LGHDT, CDR2 YNNKEL (reference sequence). CDR3 length equals 15 residues. This chain's CDR3 is CASSPPGRTYNEQFF. In DNA, the CDR3 is TGTGCCAGCAGCCCCCCGGGGCGAACCTACAATGAGCAGTTCTTC.

The chain recombines TRBV5-3 with TRBJ2-7; D remains unclear. TRBV5-3 has ORF status, its function being uncertain. The V and J ends lost 4 bases and 10 bases respectively, with 6 bases between them. CDR3 length equals 9 residues. CDR3 sequence: CARSPTQYF. In nucleotides, the CDR3 is TGTGCCAGAAGCCCAACACAGTACTTC.

The genes are TRBV11-3 and TRBJ2-1, with TRBD2 matching 8 bases. V lost 3 bases to trimming and J lost 7 bases; unmatched junction nucleotides: 11. The CDR3 totals 16 residues. The germline V gene encodes CDR1 SGHNT and CDR2 YENEEA. CDR3 bases: TGTGCCAGCAGCTTGGATTGGCTAGCGGGTGGGAATGAGCAGTTCTTC. It codes for CASSLDWLAGGNEQFF.

This clone came up a few times. The chain combines TRBV19 with TRBJ1-1; D is possibly TRBD1 (5 bases). Trimming pared 10 bases from V and 0 bases from J, leaving 9 bases between. CDR3 length equals 12 residues. Germline values: CDR1 LNHDA, CDR2 SQIVND (reference sequence). The CDR3 spells CATQGMNTEAFF. The CDR3 nucleotides are TGTGCCACGCAGGGCATGAACACTGAAGCTTTCTTT.

This clone was seen just once. The chain combines TRBV5-1 with TRBJ2-7; 7 bases fit TRBD1. The CDR3 is 14 amino acids. Germline lookup yields CDR1 SGHRS and CDR2 YFSETQ. Losses at the gene ends were 0 bases for V and 5 bases for J; bases not matched to a gene: 5. Here the CDR3 reads CASSLARGTHEQYF. The CDR3 DNA reads TGCGCCAGCAGCTTGGCCAGGGGGACCCACGAGCAGTACTTC.

The chain carries TRBV4-3 and TRBJ2-7; 7 bases are shared with TRBD1. J was trimmed by 3 bases and V by 1 base; bases with no gene match: 15. CDR1 LGHNA and CDR2 YSLEER come from the germline V gene. This CDR3 is built from 18 residues. The CDR3 protein is CASSQVRPQGQRNYEQYF. CDR3 DNA: TGCGCCAGCAGCCAAGTAAGGCCACAGGGACAGAGGAACTACGAGCAGTACTTC.

V usage is TRBV20-1 and J usage is TRBJ2-7, with no clear D. The CDR3 sequence is 11 residues long. Germline V gives CDR1 DFQATT, CDR2 SNEGSKA (reference sequence). Trimming shortened V by 5 bases and J by 1 base, and 6 bases separated the two germline ends. CDR3 region: CSAGPSYEQYF. DNA of the CDR3: TGCAGTGCTGGACCATCCTACGAGCAGTACTTC.

This chain uses TRBV9 with TRBJ1-2; 11 positions match TRBD1. Germline trimming cut 4 bases from V and 3 bases from J; bases unmatched to any gene: 11. CDR1 and CDR2 from the germline V gene are SGDLS and YYNGEE. The CDR3 runs 17 residues. The CDR3 sequence: CASSKGTGGNGHYGYTF. CDR3 nucleotide sequence: TGTGCCAGCAGCAAAGGGACAGGGGGGAACGGTCACTATGGCTACACCTTC.

This chain connects TRBV5-1 to TRBJ1-1, with TRBD1 matching over 7 bases. The V gene end was trimmed by 4 bases and the J gene end by 5 bases; junction bases not matched to a gene: 11. This CDR3 spans 15 amino acids. Germline assignment: CDR1 SGHRS and CDR2 YFSETQ. CDR3 loop: CASSLRQGEGTEAFF. The CDR3 nucleotides read TGCGCCAGCAGCCTCCGACAGGGCGAAGGAACTGAAGCTTTCTTT.

The V call is TRBV6-5, the J call TRBJ2-5; D gene uncertain. The CDR3 totals 15 residues. Germline V gives CDR1 MNHEY, CDR2 SVGAGI. V was trimmed by 0 bases and J by 4 bases, leaving 12 bases between them. CDR3 in DNA: TGTGCCAGCAGTTACTCTAAAGGGTTGGCAGAGACCCAGTACTTC. It yields the protein CASSYSKGLAETQYF.

The rearrangement uses TRBV28 and TRBJ1-2, with D uncertain. The V end was cut by 5 bases, the J end by 5 bases, with 24 bases between. Germline V gives CDR1 MDHEN, CDR2 SYDVKM. There are 17 residues in the CDR3. CDR3 sequence (DNA): TGTGCCAGCAGTCCCCTGGGAGGCTTAAACCCCTTTTATGGCTACACCTTC. This encodes CASSPLGGLNPFYGYTF.